The clone carrying this T cell receptor beta chain was detected only a few times. This record comes from a study of shared clonotypes between healthy human individuals. It was CD45RO-negative cells, positively selected for CCR7, that made up naive CD8 cells, with terminally differentiated effector memory CD45RA+ cells excluded. Assay used: immunoSEQ multiplex PCR; TCRdb lists only in-frame clones, some missing. The sample holds fewer than 700,000 clones, approximately 95% seen once. The CDR3 loop spans 14 amino acids. The germline V and J ends were trimmed by 1 base and 1 base, with 8 bases remaining between them. In germline, CDR1 is SEHNR, CDR2 FQNEAQ (reference sequence).

V usage is TRBV7-9 and J usage is TRBJ2-7, with D uncertain. The source of this sequence is a woman in her twenties or thirties in good health. The specimen sequenced was naive CD8+ T cells sorted from blood. The CDR3 reads CASSLDIVSYEQYF. As DNA, the CDR3 is TGTGCCAGCAGCTTAGACATTGTGTCCTACGAGCAGTACTTC.